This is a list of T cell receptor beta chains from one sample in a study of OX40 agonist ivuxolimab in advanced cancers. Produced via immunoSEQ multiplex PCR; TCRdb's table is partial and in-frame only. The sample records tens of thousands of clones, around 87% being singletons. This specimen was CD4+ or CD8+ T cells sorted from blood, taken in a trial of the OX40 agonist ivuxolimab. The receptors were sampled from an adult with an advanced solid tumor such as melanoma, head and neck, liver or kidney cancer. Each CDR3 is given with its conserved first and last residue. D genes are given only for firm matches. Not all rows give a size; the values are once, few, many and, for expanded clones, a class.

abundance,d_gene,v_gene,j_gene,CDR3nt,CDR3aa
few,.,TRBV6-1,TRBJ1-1,TGTGCCAGCAGTGAACAGTATGGGTTACACACTGAAGCTTTCTTT,CASSEQYGLHTEAFF
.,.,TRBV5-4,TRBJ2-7,TGTGCCAGCAGCTTTGACACGGATTACGAGCAGTACTTC,CASSFDTDYEQYF
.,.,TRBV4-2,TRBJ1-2,TGTGCCAGCAGCCAAGAATCAACAGGCAACTATGGCTACACCTTC,CASSQESTGNYGYTF
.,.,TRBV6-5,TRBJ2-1,TGTGCCAGCAGTTACTCGGGTCAGCCCTACAATGAGCAGTTCTTC,CASSYSGQPYNEQFF
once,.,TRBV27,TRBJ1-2,TGTGCCAGCGGCCCGCGGGCGAGGAGTGGCTACACCTTC,CASGPRARSGYTF
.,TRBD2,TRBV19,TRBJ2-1,TGTGCCAGTAGCCGCGGGGGGCGATACAATGAGCAGTTCTTC,CASSRGGRYNEQFF
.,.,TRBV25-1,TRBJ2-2,TGTGCCAGCAGTGAATCGGGGGTCGGGGGCACCGGGGAGCTGTTTTTT,CASSESGVGGTGELFF
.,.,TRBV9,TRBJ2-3,TGTGCCAGCAGCGCCGACCGGGGGGCCGGCACAGATACGCAGTATTTT,CASSADRGAGTDTQYF
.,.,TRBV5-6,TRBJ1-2,TGTGCCAGCAGCCTGCCTGGGGACTATGGCTACACCTTC,CASSLPGDYGYTF
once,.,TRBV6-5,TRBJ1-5,TGTGCCAGCAGTCGAGGAAACAGGGAGGATCAGCCCCAGCATTTT,CASSRGNREDQPQHF
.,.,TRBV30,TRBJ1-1,TGTGCCTGGAGCGATGGAATGAACACTGAAGCTTTCTTT,CAWSDGMNTEAFF
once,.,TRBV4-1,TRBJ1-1,TGCGCCAGCAGCCAAGATCTTGAGAGGGGTGAAGCTTTCTTT,CASSQDLERGEAFF
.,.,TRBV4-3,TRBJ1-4,TGCGCCAGCAGCCAAGGAACTGCAACTAATGAAAAACTGTTTTTT,CASSQGTATNEKLFF